Listed below are T cell receptor beta chains from one sample, sequenced in a study of blood T cell repertoires in COVID-19. Assay used: immunoSEQ multiplex PCR; TCRdb lists only in-frame clones, some missing. The table includes some 300,000 clones, about 89% detected once. Material for sequencing was PBMCs or T cells enriched from blood (not recorded which). These TCRs come from a woman aged 40 to 50 who had recovered from COVID-19. Both conserved end residues are part of each CDR3. A D gene is named only where the DNA matches it firmly. Not every row has a clone size; where given, it reads once, few, many or a size class.

V gene,clone size,D gene,J gene,CDR3 protein,CDR3 DNA
TRBV14,few,TRBD2,TRBJ2-5,CASSQALAGGETQYF,TGTGCCAGCAGCCAAGCCCTAGCGGGGGGAGAGACCCAGTACTTC
TRBV30,once,TRBD2,TRBJ2-3,CAWTSGGYSTDTQYF,TGTGCCTGGACTAGCGGGGGGTATAGCACAGATACGCAGTATTTT
TRBV7-2,NA,NA,TRBJ1-5,CASSPVGGPYQPQHF,TGTGCCAGCAGCCCTGTAGGAGGTCCCTATCAGCCCCAGCATTTT
TRBV9,NA,TRBD2,TRBJ2-5,CASSGAGGEVETQYF,TGTGCCAGCAGCGGCGCGGGGGGGGAGGTGGAGACCCAGTACTTC
TRBV24-1,NA,NA,TRBJ1-1,CATSDPVNTEAFF,TGTGCCACCAGTGATCCGGTGAACACTGAAGCTTTCTTT
TRBV7-2,NA,NA,TRBJ1-2,CASRRNVANYGYTF,TGTGCCAGCCGTCGTAACGTAGCTAACTATGGCTACACCTTC
TRBV7-8,NA,NA,TRBJ2-1,CASSLSLYNEQFF,TGTGCCAGCAGCTTATCCCTTTACAATGAGCAGTTCTTC
TRBV11-3,NA,NA,TRBJ2-7,CASTLKGPEQYF,TGTGCCAGCACCTTAAAGGGGCCTGAGCAGTACTTC
TRBV19,NA,TRBD1,TRBJ2-2,CASSTGDRWDTGELFF,TGTGCCAGTAGTACGGGGGACAGGTGGGACACCGGGGAGCTGTTTTTT
TRBV5-1,NA,NA,TRBJ2-2,CASSTTGELFF,TGCGCCAGCAGCACGACTGGGGAGCTGTTTTTT
TRBV7-9,NA,NA,TRBJ2-7,CASSPPAEAEQYF,TGTGCCAGCAGTCCCCCAGCTGAGGCCGAGCAGTACTTC
TRBV28,NA,NA,TRBJ2-7,CASTFGDRSSYEQYF,TGTGCCAGCACATTCGGAGACCGCTCCTCCTACGAGCAGTACTTC
TRBV9,NA,NA,TRBJ2-1,CASSVGGDPRNEQFF,TGTGCCAGCAGCGTTGGCGGGGACCCCAGAAATGAGCAGTTCTTC
TRBV4-3,NA,NA,TRBJ2-2,CASSQDRGNTGELFF,TGCGCCAGCAGCCAAGACAGGGGAAACACCGGGGAGCTGTTTTTT
TRBV19,NA,TRBD2,TRBJ2-7,CASSRITSGNHEQYF,TGTGCCAGTAGTAGAATAACTAGCGGGAACCACGAGCAGTACTTC
TRBV27,NA,TRBD1,TRBJ2-7,CASSFPGQGFSYEQYF,TGTGCCAGCAGTTTTCCGGGACAGGGCTTCTCCTACGAGCAGTACTTC
TRBV28,NA,NA,TRBJ1-4,CASSFGGASQEKLFF,TGTGCCAGCAGTTTCGGGGGGGCCTCGCAGGAAAAACTGTTTTTT
TRBV24-1,NA,TRBD2,TRBJ2-1,CATSDPASGGADNEQFF,TGTGCCACCAGTGATCCGGCGAGCGGGGGGGCAGACAATGAGCAGTTCTTC
TRBV7-2,NA,TRBD1,TRBJ1-3,CASSLDRGDKQGF,TGTGCCAGCAGCTTAGACAGGGGAGATAAGCAAGGTTTT
TRBV7-2,NA,TRBD2,TRBJ2-1,CASSLETGGYKQFF,TGTGCCAGCAGCTTAGAGACGGGAGGTTATAAGCAGTTCTTC